These 29 T cell receptor beta chains came from one sample sequenced in a study of blood T cell repertoires in COVID-19. The table came from immunoSEQ multiplex PCR; TCRdb's copy has only in-frame clones and leaves some out. The table lists some 210,000 clones, 84% of them singletons, with 15% to 20% in the top ten. The sample consisted of peripheral blood. These receptors were taken from a human donor in a cohort sampled during active COVID-19.

This sequence joins TRBV5-1 and TRBJ2-1; D unclear. V lost 0 bases, J lost 6 bases, and 16 bases lay in between. The CDR3 runs 16 residues. Germline CDR1 reads SGHRS; CDR2 reads YFSETQ. Written as DNA, the CDR3 is TGCGCCAGCAGCTTGGACACCCCCCCAGCGACCAATGAGCAGTTCTTC. This sequence encodes CASSLDTPPATNEQFF.

This clone was detected only once. This chain joins TRBV24-1 and TRBJ2-1; 12 nucleotides line up with TRBD2. Germline V gene lookup returns CDR1 KGHDR and CDR2 SFDVKD. The CDR3 extends over 17 amino acids. The V gene end was trimmed by 3 bases and the J gene end by 4 bases; junction bases not matched to a gene: 6. The DNA of the CDR3 is TGTGCCACCAGTGATAGACTAGCGGGAGTATCGTACAATGAGCAGTTCTTC. This sequence encodes CATSDRLAGVSYNEQFF.

The chain combines TRBV7-2 with TRBJ1-1; 8 positions match TRBD1. After removal of 5 bases from V and 7 bases from J, the junction contained 18 bases not matched to a gene. CDR1 is SGHTA, CDR2 FQGNSA, per germline. This CDR3 is built from 17 residues. The CDR3, as DNA: TGTGCCAGCAGCCCACCCCCTCCAAGGACAGGGAATGGTGAAGCTTTCTTT. Translated: CASSPPPPRTGNGEAFF.

This chain joins TRBV5-1 and TRBJ2-7, with D uncertain. The CDR3 is 13 residues long. Trimming removed 0 bases from V and 6 bases from J, with 10 bases in between. Germline V gene lookup returns CDR1 SGHRS and CDR2 YFSETQ. The CDR3 nucleotides read TGCGCCAGCAGCTTGGCCCTTTCGGGCGAGCAGTACTTC. Residues: CASSLALSGEQYF.

The rearrangement joins TRBV18 to TRBJ1-2, with TRBD1 matching 7 bases. J gave up 4 bases and V 3 bases, and 5 bases lay outside the gene matches. CDR1 and CDR2 (germline): KGHSH, LQKENI. The CDR3 is 14 amino acids. DNA for the CDR3: TGTGCCAGCTCACCTACAGGGGAAAGCTATGGCTACACCTTC. It codes for CASSPTGESYGYTF.

The genes are TRBV28 and TRBJ2-7, with 9 bases aligning to TRBD1. The CDR3 has 14 residues. With V trimmed by 7 bases and J by 0 bases, 4 bases remained unmatched. Germline CDR1 MDHEN, CDR2 SYDVKM. The CDR3 sequence is CASIGTGSSYEQYF. Here the CDR3 DNA reads TGTGCCAGCATCGGGACAGGGTCCTCCTACGAGCAGTACTTC.

The V gene is TRBV14, the J gene TRBJ1-5, with unresolved D. Trimming removed 2 bases at V and 4 bases at J, with 3 bases between. Germline V CDR1 and CDR2: SGHDN, FVKESK. CDR3 length equals 12 residues. The CDR3 loop reads CASSQLNQPQHF. The CDR3 nucleotides are TGTGCCAGCAGCCAACTTAATCAGCCCCAGCATTTT. The full variable domain, completed using reference TRBV14 and TRBJ1-5, is EAGVTQFPSHSVIEKGQTVTLRCDPISGHDNLYWYRRVMGKEIKFLLHFVKESKQDESGMPNNRFLAERTGGTYSTLKVQPAELEDSGVYFCASSQLNQPQHFGDGTRLSIL.

The chain has TRBV18 and TRBJ1-2, with 7 bases fitting TRBD1. V dropped 3 bases and J dropped 2; count of bases not matched to a gene: 9. The CDR3 has 16 residues. Germline lookup yields CDR1 KGHSH and CDR2 LQKENI. In DNA, the CDR3 is TGTGCCAGCTCACCTGGACAGGCCCCAGGGAACTATGGCTACACCTTC. The encoded protein is CASSPGQAPGNYGYTF. The variable domain in full, with the rest retrieved from reference TRBV18 and TRBJ1-2, is NAGVMQNPRHLVRRRGQEARLRCSPMKGHSHVYWYRQLPEEGLKFMVYLQKENIIDESGMPKERFSAEFPKEGPSILRIQQVVRGDSAAYFCASSPGQAPGNYGYTFGSGTRLTVV.

The chain recombines TRBV18 with TRBJ2-1, with D possibly matching TRBD1 (6 bases). V lost 4 bases and J 14 bases, leaving 15 bases between the germline ends. The CDR3 length is 12 residues. From germline, CDR1 is KGHSH and CDR2 LQKENI. DNA of the CDR3: TGTGCCAGCTCACTGATGGACAGCCCCGAGTTCTTC. The encoded protein is CASSLMDSPEFF.

The chain has TRBV20-1 and TRBJ2-3, with 10 bases lining up with TRBD1. V dropped 3 bases and J dropped 4; count of bases not matched to a gene: 4. This CDR3 region has 14 residues. Germline V gene sequence: CDR1 DFQATT, CDR2 SNEGSKA (reference sequence). The CDR3 DNA reads TGCAGTGCTAGTCGGACAGGGGGATCAGATACGCAGTATTTT. Translation gives CSASRTGGSDTQYF.

There are a few counts of this clone. This chain joins TRBV7-8 and TRBJ2-1, with 7 bases fitting TRBD2. The germline gives CDR1 SGHVS, CDR2 FQNEAQ. V dropped 5 bases and J dropped 3; count of bases not matched to a gene: 7. The CDR3 sequence is 15 residues long. The CDR3 coding sequence is TGTGCCAGCAGCCCCCTAGAGCGGGGCTACAATGAGCAGTTCTTC. Translation: CASSPLERGYNEQFF.

In regard to this clone: Other DNA sequences of this sample code for an identical CDR3. CDR3 in amino acids: CASSGLNEQFF. The DNA of the CDR3 is TGTGCCAGCAGTGGACTAAATGAGCAGTTCTTC. This rearrangement joins TRBV2 to TRBJ2-1; tentatively, D is TRBD2 (5 bases). V lost 4 bases, J lost 7 bases, and 5 bases lay in between. The CDR3 consists of 11 residues. Germline CDR1 is SNHLY and CDR2 is FYNNEI. Using reference TRBV2 and TRBJ2-1 for the parts outside the CDR3, the full variable domain is EPEVTQTPSHQVTQMGQEVILRCVPISNHLYFYWYRQILGQKVEFLVSFYNNEISEKSEIFDDQFSVERPDGSNFTLKIRSTKLEDSAMYFCASSGLNEQFFGPGTRLTVL.

The chain uses TRBV6-5 and TRBJ2-1; 11 nucleotides align to TRBD2. The germline V gene has CDR1 MNHEY and CDR2 SVGAGI. V lost 4 bases and J lost 7; bases outside the gene matches: 6. CDR3 length equals 15 residues. The CDR3 loop reads CASSLAGGPSNEQFF. The CDR3 DNA sequence: TGTGCCAGCAGTTTAGCGGGAGGGCCGTCGAATGAGCAGTTCTTC.

The V gene is TRBV15, the J gene TRBJ2-1; the D gene is possibly TRBD2 (5 bases). The V end lost 0 bases, the J end lost 14 bases, and 14 bases lay between the germline ends. CDR1 is LNHNV, CDR2 YYDKDF, per germline (reference sequence). The CDR3 is made up of 13 amino acids. This CDR3 is CATSRERTRAEFF. CDR3 bases: TGTGCCACCAGCAGAGAGCGAACTAGGGCTGAGTTCTTC. The full variable domain, completed using reference TRBV15 and TRBJ2-1, is DAMVIQNPRYQVTQFGKPVTLSCSQTLNHNVMYWYQQKSSQAPKLLFHYYDKDFNNEADTPDNFQSRRPNTSFCFLDIRSPGLGDTAMYLCATSRERTRAEFFGPGTRLTVL.

The chain uses TRBV24-1 and TRBJ2-1; 14 bases are a match to TRBD2. The V gene end was trimmed by 5 bases and the J gene end by 2 bases; junction bases not matched to a gene: 4. Germline CDR1 KGHDR, CDR2 SFDVKD. This CDR3 is built from 17 residues. The CDR3: CATSGGTSGSPYNEQFF. In DNA, the CDR3 is TGTGCCACCAGTGGTGGGACTAGCGGGAGTCCCTACAATGAGCAGTTCTTC.

J is TRBJ2-3 and V is TRBV24-1, with 8 bases fitting TRBD1. V dropped 4 bases and J dropped 0; count of bases not matched to a gene: 5. This CDR3 spans 16 amino acids. Germline V gene sequence: CDR1 KGHDR, CDR2 SFDVKD. The CDR3 region has the DNA TGTGCCACCAGTGACTTTGGGGACAGGAGCACAGATACGCAGTATTTT. Protein sequence: CATSDFGDRSTDTQYF.

This chain connects TRBV10-3 to TRBJ2-5; D not resolved. V lost 3 bases to trimming and J lost 2 bases, with 7 bases between them. CDR3 size: 13 residues. Germline loops: CDR1 ENHRY, CDR2 SYGVKD. CDR3 nucleotides: TGTGCCATCAGTGAAAGGCGGCAAGAGACCCAGTACTTC. This sequence encodes CAISERRQETQYF.

This chain connects TRBV28 to TRBJ2-7; 7 positions agree with TRBD2. CDR1 and CDR2 from the germline V gene are MDHEN and SYDVKM. V trimming: 6 bases; J trimming: 4 bases; junction bases outside the gene matches: 12. This CDR3 has 15 residues. CDR3 nucleotide sequence: TGTGCCAGCAGCCGCCATTGGGCGGGGGAATACGAGCAGTACTTC. This codes for CASSRHWAGEYEQYF.

The chain joins TRBV6-6 to TRBJ2-1, with 11 bases lining up with TRBD2. Germline CDR1 reads MNHNY; CDR2 reads SVGAGI (reference sequence). This CDR3 contains 14 residues. J was trimmed by 10 bases and V by 10 bases; bases with no gene match: 12. The CDR3 sequence is CATNIAGGRGEQFF. In DNA, the CDR3 is TGTGCCACCAACATAGCGGGAGGGCGGGGGGAGCAGTTCTTC.

This chain uses TRBV7-8 with TRBJ1-5, with D perhaps matching TRBD1 (6 bases). Germline lookup yields CDR1 SGHVS and CDR2 FQNEAQ. The CDR3 consists of 18 residues. Trimming stripped 3 bases from V and 6 bases from J, with 24 bases between. CDR3 sequence: CASSFGDRSSHIAQPQHF. As DNA, the CDR3 is TGTGCCAGCAGCTTCGGCGACAGGTCGAGCCATATAGCTCAGCCCCAGCATTTT.

This clone was seen just once. The gene calls are TRBV1 and TRBJ2-2; TRBD1, the D gene given by the table, was not confirmed from the DNA. TRBV1 is recorded as a pseudogene. This CDR3 contains 16 residues. CDR3 protein: CTSSHRDREVVGELFF. CDR3 bases: TGCACCAGCAGCCACCGGGACAGGGAGGTAGTCGGGGAGCTGTTTTTT.

The CDR3 DNA follows: TGTGCCAGCGGGAGCGACGGCTACGAGCAGTACTTC. The encoded protein is CASGSDGYEQYF. The gene calls are TRBV6-5 and TRBJ2-7; perhaps TRBD2 as D (5 bases). Germline CDR1 is MNHEY and CDR2 is SVGAGI. The V gene lost 8 bases and the J gene lost 3 bases, with 11 bases spanning the gap. This CDR3 is 12 amino acids long.

The genes are TRBV6-5 and TRBJ2-2, with D perhaps TRBD1 (5 bases). Germline CDR1 reads MNHEY; CDR2 reads SVGAGI. Trimming stripped 6 bases from V and 7 bases from J, with 12 bases between. CDR3 length: 13 residues. CDR3 sequence reads: CASSPQGVGELFF. The CDR3 DNA follows: TGTGCCAGCAGCCCCCAAGGGGTCGGGGAGCTGTTTTTT.

DNA of the CDR3: TGTGCCAGCTCATCAGGCCGCGGGGGCCGCTATGGCTACACCTTC. As protein: CASSSGRGGRYGYTF. The rearrangement links TRBV18 to TRBJ1-2; D is possibly TRBD1 (6 bases). Looked up from germline, CDR1 is KGHSH and CDR2 is LQKENI. The CDR3 has 15 amino acids. V shed 5 bases and J shed 4 bases, with 17 bases lying between them. Full variable domain (missing parts from reference TRBV18 and TRBJ1-2): NAGVMQNPRHLVRRRGQEARLRCSPMKGHSHVYWYRQLPEEGLKFMVYLQKENIIDESGMPKERFSAEFPKEGPSILRIQQVVRGDSAAYFCASSSGRGGRYGYTFGSGTRLTVV.

The genes are TRBV20-1 and TRBJ2-7; possibly TRBD2 for D (5 bases). The germline gives CDR1 DFQATT, CDR2 SNEGSKA (reference sequence). V was cut by 3 bases and J by 6 bases, with 15 bases left in between. The CDR3 contains 13 residues. This CDR3 is CSASAPGGSEQYF. CDR3 sequence (DNA): TGCAGTGCTAGTGCACCGGGCGGGTCCGAGCAGTACTTC.

The gene calls are TRBV20-1 and TRBJ1-2; no firm D call. The CDR3 sequence is 13 residues long. With 3 bases removed from V and 5 bases from J, the gap between germline ends came to 13 bases. Per germline, CDR1 DFQATT and CDR2 SNEGSKA (reference sequence). CDR3 region: CSASLLGTYGYTF. CDR3 in DNA: TGCAGTGCTAGTTTATTGGGCACGTATGGCTACACCTTC.

This sequence joins TRBV27 and TRBJ2-7, with TRBD1 matching over 7 bases. The CDR3 is made up of 13 amino acids. Trimming at V came to 6 bases and at J to 5 bases, leaving 7 bases not matched to a gene. Germline CDR1 and CDR2: MNHEY and SMNVEV (reference sequence). This CDR3 reads CASRATGFDEQYF. The CDR3 DNA reads TGTGCCAGCAGAGCGACAGGGTTTGACGAGCAGTACTTC.

V gene TRBV30 combines with J gene TRBJ1-5; TRBD1 matches 9 bases. Germline V gene lookup returns CDR1 GTSNPN and CDR2 SVGIG (reference sequence). The CDR3 consists of 13 residues. V dropped 5 bases and J dropped 4; count of bases not matched to a gene: 3. CDR3 coding DNA: TGTGCCTGGGGGACAGGGAGGAATCAGCCCCAGCATTTT. It encodes CAWGTGRNQPQHF.

The gene calls are TRBV27 and TRBJ2-3; TRBD2 might be the D (6 bases). The CDR3 length is 16 residues. The germline V gene has CDR1 MNHEY and CDR2 SMNVEV (reference sequence). Deletions cut 2 bases from V and 0 bases from J, with 12 bases between. The CDR3 nucleotides are TGTGCCAGCAGTTTAAGCGCGGGGCTAAGCACAGATACGCAGTATTTT. As protein: CASSLSAGLSTDTQYF.